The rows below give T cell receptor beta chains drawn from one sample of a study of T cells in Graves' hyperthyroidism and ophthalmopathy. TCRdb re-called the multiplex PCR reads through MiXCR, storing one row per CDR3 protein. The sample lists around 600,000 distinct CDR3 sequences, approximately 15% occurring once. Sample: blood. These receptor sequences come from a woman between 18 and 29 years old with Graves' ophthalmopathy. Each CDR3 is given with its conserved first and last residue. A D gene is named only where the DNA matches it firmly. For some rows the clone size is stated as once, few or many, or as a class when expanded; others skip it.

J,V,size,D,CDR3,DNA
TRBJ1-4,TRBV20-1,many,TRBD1,CSVPDRPGGEKLFF,TGCAGTGTTCCGGACAGGCCAGGAGGTGAAAAACTGTTTTTT
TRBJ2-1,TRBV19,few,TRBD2,CASSILPLTSGGNEQFF,TGTGCCAGTAGTATCCTACCCCTGACTAGCGGTGGCAATGAGCAGTTCTTC
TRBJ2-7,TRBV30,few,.,CAWSPSPSYEQYF,TGTGCCTGGAGTCCGAGCCCATCCTACGAGCAGTACTTC
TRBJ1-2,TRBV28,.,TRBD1,CASSLSYGTGRGFNYGYTF,TGTGCCAGCAGTTTATCTTACGGGACAGGGAGAGGGTTCAACTATGGCTACACCTTC
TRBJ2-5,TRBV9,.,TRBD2,CASSVDASGGWETQYF,TGTGCCAGCAGCGTAGATGCTAGCGGGGGGTGGGAGACCCAGTACTTC
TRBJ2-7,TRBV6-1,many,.,CASSWGRSYEQYF,TGTGCCAGCAGTTGGGGGCGCAGCTACGAGCAGTACTTC
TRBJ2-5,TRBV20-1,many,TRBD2,CSATDSTSGDQETQYF,TGCAGTGCTACAGATTCGACTAGCGGGGATCAAGAGACCCAGTACTTC
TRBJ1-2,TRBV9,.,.,CASSVAGPPLGGYTF,TGTGCCAGCAGCGTAGCTGGGCCGCCTCTCGGTGGCTACACCTTC
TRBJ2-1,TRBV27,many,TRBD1,CASSLDRGGYNEQFF,TGTGCCAGCAGTCTGGACAGGGGAGGGTACAATGAGCAGTTCTTC
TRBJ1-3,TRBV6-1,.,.,CASSRQAYTIYF,TGTGCCAGCAGTCGACAGGCGTACACCATATATTTT
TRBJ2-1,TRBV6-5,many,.,CASSYSGQAPYNEQFF,TGTGCCAGCAGTTACTCGGGGCAGGCCCCATACAATGAGCAGTTCTTC
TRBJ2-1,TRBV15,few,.,CATSRDLSTPHWGQNEQFF,TGTGCCACCAGCAGAGATCTATCCACTCCTCATTGGGGGCAAAATGAGCAGTTCTTC
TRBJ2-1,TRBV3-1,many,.,CASSQVARNEQFF,TGTGCCAGCAGCCAAGTAGCGCGCAATGAGCAGTTCTTC
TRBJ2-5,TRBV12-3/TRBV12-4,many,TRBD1,CASSRTGRFQETQYF,TGTGCCAGCAGTAGGACAGGGAGATTCCAAGAGACCCAGTACTTC
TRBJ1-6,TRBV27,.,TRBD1,CASSPGTGGRSPLHF,TGTGCCAGCAGTCCAGGGACAGGGGGCCGTTCACCCCTCCACTTT
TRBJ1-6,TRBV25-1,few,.,CASSATGSSPLHF,TGTGCCAGCAGTGCTACAGGTAGTTCACCCCTCCACTTT
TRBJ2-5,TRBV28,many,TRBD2,CASSPHPTSGRAGEETQYF,TGTGCCAGCAGTCCACACCCGACTAGCGGGAGGGCCGGGGAAGAGACCCAGTACTTC
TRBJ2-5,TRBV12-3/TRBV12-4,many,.,CASAKGVLSLETQYF,TGTGCCAGCGCGAAGGGGGTCTTGAGTCTGGAGACCCAGTACTTC
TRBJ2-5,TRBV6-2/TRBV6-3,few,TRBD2,CASSLSSGLAGQETQYF,TGTGCCAGCAGTCTGAGCTCCGGACTAGCGGGCCAAGAGACCCAGTACTTC
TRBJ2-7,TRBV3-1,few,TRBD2,CASSQGIAGGGEQYF,TGTGCCAGCAGCCAAGGTATAGCGGGAGGGGGCGAGCAGTACTTC
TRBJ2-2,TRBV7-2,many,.,CASSSTTSNTGELFF,TGTGCCAGCAGCTCTACTACCTCGAACACCGGGGAGCTGTTTTTT
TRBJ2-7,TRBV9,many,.,CASSAGQRGYEQYF,TGTGCCAGCAGCGCGGGACAGCGGGGCTACGAGCAGTACTTC
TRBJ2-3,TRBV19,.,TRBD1,CASSITGDRTDTQYF,TGTGCCAGTAGTATCACAGGGGATCGGACAGATACGCAGTATTTT
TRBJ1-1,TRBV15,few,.,CATSRVRGRTEAFF,TGTGCCACCAGCAGAGTTCGGGGAAGGACTGAAGCTTTCTTT
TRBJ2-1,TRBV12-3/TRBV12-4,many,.,CASSQKGVAYNEQFF,TGTGCCAGCAGTCAAAAGGGGGTCGCCTACAATGAGCAGTTCTTC